The 28 T cell receptor beta chains reported below all come from one sample, sequenced in a study of cytomegalovirus exposure and HLA in healthy donors. The PCR made use of 60 Vbeta and 13 Jbeta primers. Sequencing used immunoSEQ multiplex PCR; TCRdb keeps in-frame clones, though not all of them. The data hold around 150,000 clones, with over 70% observed a single time. Input material: PBMCs. The receptor set was obtained from a woman aged 30 to 39 in good health and CMV-seronegative.

As DNA, the CDR3 is TGTGCCAGCACAACTTCCGGGACAACTAGCAATCAGCCCCAGCATTTT. Residues: CASTTSGTTSNQPQHF. The chain has TRBV19 and TRBJ1-5, with a weak D call TRBD1 (6 bases). The CDR3 covers 16 residues. The germline CDR1 and CDR2 sequences are LNHDA and SQIVND (reference sequence). Deletions cut 9 bases from V and 0 bases from J, with 18 bases between.

The rearrangement links TRBV4-1 to TRBJ2-4, with D unclear. The CDR3 length is 14 residues. The V end was cut by 6 bases, the J end by 6 bases, with 15 bases between. Germline V gene data show CDR1 as MGHRA and CDR2 as YSYEKL. Here the CDR3 DNA reads TGCGCCAGCAGTCCCCTGGCGAGGAGAAACATTCAGTACTTC. Its translation is CASSPLARRNIQYF.

In its sample, this clone was seen once. At the DNA level, this CDR3 is encoded by other sequences in the same sample as well. V is TRBV7-2 and J is TRBJ2-3; 12 positions agree with TRBD2. V gave up 5 bases and J gave up 6 bases; unmatched junction bases: 6. The length of the CDR3 is 15 residues. Germline-derived CDR1 and CDR2 are SGHTA and FQGNSA. CDR3 sequence (DNA): TGTGCCAGCAGCCCTAGCGGGGGGGCCGGGGATACGCAGTATTTT. It is translated as CASSPSGGAGDTQYF.

This clone was observed a few times. V and J are TRBV2 and TRBJ1-5, with D tentatively TRBD1 (5 bases). V was cut by 5 bases and J by 5 bases, with 10 bases left in between. The CDR3 sequence is 13 residues long. Germline V gene lookup returns CDR1 SNHLY and CDR2 FYNNEI. CDR3 in amino acids: CASSLRVDQPQHF. The CDR3 nucleotides read TGTGCCAGCAGTCTCAGGGTAGATCAGCCCCAGCATTTT.

The chain employs TRBV7-9 and TRBJ2-2; no definite D call. The CDR3 extends over 16 amino acids. Germline CDR1 is SEHNR and CDR2 is FQNEAQ (reference sequence). V lost 0 bases, J lost 2 bases, and 10 bases lay in between. This chain's CDR3 is CASSLASGFNTGELFF. The CDR3 DNA reads TGTGCCAGCAGCTTAGCATCCGGGTTTAACACCGGGGAGCTGTTTTTT.

Here the CDR3 reads CASSLLREGYEQYF. The CDR3 nucleotides are TGTGCCAGCAGTTTATTAAGGGAGGGCTACGAGCAGTACTTC. This sequence joins TRBV27 and TRBJ2-7, with 7 bases aligning to TRBD2. The germline gives CDR1 MNHEY, CDR2 SMNVEV (reference sequence). The CDR3 runs to 14 residues. Losses at the gene ends were 1 base for V and 3 bases for J; bases not matched to a gene: 3.

Only one count was recorded for this clone. V and J are TRBV9 and TRBJ2-1; D is perhaps TRBD1 (6 bases). The CDR3 runs to 13 residues. Germline CDR1 is SGDLS and CDR2 is YYNGEE. V lost 4 bases, J lost 4 bases, and 9 bases lay in between. The CDR3 DNA follows: TGTGCCAGCAGCACAGGGAAGTACAATGAGCAGTTCTTC. Amino acid sequence: CASSTGKYNEQFF.

About this clone: One end of the junction is discordant with germline, which a read error may explain. V gene TRBV6-4 combines with J gene TRBJ2-3; 11 nucleotides align to TRBD2. This CDR3 comprises 16 residues. Germline V CDR1 and CDR2: MRHNA, SNTAGT. The DNA of the CDR3 is TGTGCCAGCAGTCCCGATAGCGGGGGGGCCACACATACGCAGTATTTT. Amino acid sequence: CASSPDSGGATHTQYF.

The V call is TRBV5-1, the J call TRBJ2-5, with D tentatively TRBD2 (5 bases). The CDR3 loop spans 14 amino acids. CDR1 and CDR2 (germline): SGHRS, YFSETQ. V lost 0 bases and J lost 1, with 7 bases in between. CDR3 loop: CASSLAGFQETQYF. The CDR3 DNA reads TGCGCCAGCAGCTTGGCGGGATTCCAAGAGACCCAGTACTTC. The full variable domain, completed using reference TRBV5-1 and TRBJ2-5, is KAGVTQTPRYLIKTRGQQVTLSCSPISGHRSVSWYQQTPGQGLQFLFEYFSETQRNKGNFPGRFSGRQFSNSRSEMNVSTLELGDSALYLCASSLAGFQETQYFGPGTRLLVL.

The sample holds a few counts of this clone. This rearrangement joins TRBV4-1 to TRBJ1-2, with D hard to call. Germline CDR1 MGHRA, CDR2 YSYEKL. The V and J ends lost 5 bases and 4 bases respectively, with 14 bases between them. This CDR3 spans 14 amino acids. This CDR3 is CASSYSGDFYGYTF. In nucleotides, the CDR3 is TGCGCCAGCAGCTACTCCGGAGACTTCTATGGCTACACCTTC.

J is TRBJ2-5 and V is TRBV7-6, with D tentatively TRBD1 (5 bases). Germline CDR1 and CDR2: SGHVS and FNYEAQ. CDR3 length: 15 residues. Trimming removed 5 bases from V and 5 bases from J, with 18 bases in between. The CDR3: CASSIRNRKAETQYF. The CDR3 nucleotides are TGTGCCAGCAGCATCCGGAACAGGAAAGCGGAGACCCAGTACTTC. The full variable domain, its missing parts supplied by reference TRBV7-6 and TRBJ2-5, is GAGVSQSPRYKVTKRGQDVALRCDPISGHVSLYWYRQALGQGPEFLTYFNYEAQQDKSGLPNDRFSAERPEGSISTLTIQRTEQRDSAMYRCASSIRNRKAETQYFGPGTRLLVL.

The rearrangement joins TRBV5-1 to TRBJ1-6; D possibly corresponds to TRBD1 (5 bases). The CDR3 is 16 amino acids. Germline CDR1 is SGHRS and CDR2 is YFSETQ. The V end was cut by 5 bases, the J end by 0 bases, with 12 bases between. DNA for the CDR3: TGCGCCAGCAGTATTCAGGGCAGCTCCTATAATTCACCCCTCCACTTT. The encoded protein is CASSIQGSSYNSPLHF.

J is TRBJ1-1 and V is TRBV13, with TRBD1 matching over 7 bases. J was trimmed by 3 bases and V by 5 bases; bases with no gene match: 9. The CDR3 covers 15 residues. Germline V lookup: CDR1 PRHDT, CDR2 FYEKMQ (reference sequence). Here the CDR3 reads CASSLRQGKYTEAFF. For the CDR3, the DNA is TGTGCCAGCAGCCTACGACAGGGAAAATACACTGAAGCTTTCTTT.

A few counts support this clone. The J gene is TRBJ1-4, the V gene TRBV5-1; 7 nucleotides align to TRBD1. V lost 2 bases, J lost 5 bases, and 6 bases stayed unmatched. CDR3 length equals 15 residues. Germline CDR1 is SGHRS and CDR2 is YFSETQ. The CDR3 sequence is CASSLQGPPNEKLFF. The CDR3 bases are TGCGCCAGCAGCTTACAGGGGCCCCCGAATGAAAAACTGTTTTTT.

This clone occurred a few times. J is TRBJ1-1 and V is TRBV11-2; D may be TRBD1 (5 bases). The length of the CDR3 is 15 residues. Germline V lookup: CDR1 SGHAT, CDR2 FQNNGV. The ends were cut back, 6 bases at V and 1 base at J, with 15 bases in the middle. Here the CDR3 reads CASRGVRGSNTEAFF. The CDR3 DNA follows: TGTGCCAGCAGAGGCGTTCGGGGGTCGAACACTGAAGCTTTCTTT.

The J gene is TRBJ1-2, the V gene TRBV15, with D unclear. This CDR3 spans 14 amino acids. Germline V CDR1 and CDR2: LNHNV, YYDKDF (reference sequence). V was trimmed by 5 bases and J by 4 bases, leaving 14 bases between them. As DNA, the CDR3 is TGTGCCACCAGCGCCCGTCGGACTCCCTATGGCTACACCTTC. Protein sequence: CATSARRTPYGYTF.

The chain carries TRBV28 and TRBJ2-2, with 7 bases fitting TRBD1. This CDR3 contains 15 residues. The V gene's germline CDR1 is MDHEN and CDR2 SYDVKM. V was pared by 4 bases and J by 7 bases, with 9 bases of the junction left unmatched. CDR3 DNA: TGTGCCAGCAGTTCCGGACAGGACCTCGGCGGGGAGCTGTTTTTT. Its protein product is CASSSGQDLGGELFF.

The table lists this clone with a few counts. V gene TRBV19 combines with J gene TRBJ1-5; D may be TRBD1 (5 bases). V was shortened by 0 bases and J by 8 bases, with 14 bases between the two germline ends. CDR3 size: 15 residues. Germline values: CDR1 LNHDA, CDR2 SQIVND (reference sequence). DNA of the CDR3: TGTGCCAGTAGTATAGATCTACCAAGGGGTGAGCCCCAGCATTTT. This codes for CASSIDLPRGEPQHF.

J is TRBJ2-5 and V is TRBV25-1; D might be TRBD2 (7 bases). CDR3 length: 16 amino acids. V was shortened by 0 bases and J by 4 bases, with 15 bases between the two germline ends. From germline, CDR1 is MGHDK and CDR2 SYGVNS. The CDR3 loop reads CASSEYWGGGLETQYF. The DNA for the CDR3 is TGTGCCAGCAGTGAATATTGGGGAGGGGGGTTAGAGACCCAGTACTTC.

V gene TRBV27 combines with J gene TRBJ1-1; 7 bases line up with TRBD1. Germline CDR1 reads MNHEY; CDR2 reads SMNVEV (reference sequence). CDR3 length: 14 amino acids. J lost 6 bases, V lost 5 bases, and 9 bases had no gene match. CDR3 amino acids: CASSILSGGPEAFF. CDR3 DNA sequence: TGTGCCAGCAGTATACTATCAGGGGGACCTGAAGCTTTCTTT.

This rearrangement joins TRBV11-3 to TRBJ2-1; D possibly corresponds to TRBD1 (5 bases). CDR3 size: 13 residues. Trimming cost V 4 bases and J 4 bases, with 8 bases left between them. Germline V gives CDR1 SGHNT, CDR2 YENEEA. Written as DNA, the CDR3 is TGTGCCAGCAGCTGGGGCGCATACAATGAGCAGTTCTTC. It translates to CASSWGAYNEQFF.

The chain has TRBV5-1 and TRBJ1-4; TRBD1 matches 7 bases. The CDR3 is made up of 16 amino acids. Germline V lookup: CDR1 SGHRS, CDR2 YFSETQ. Trimming removed 5 bases from V and 2 bases from J; junction bases left unmatched: 9. For the CDR3, the DNA is TGCGCCAGCAGTCTACGTGACAGGGATACTAATGAAAAACTGTTTTTT. Translating it yields CASSLRDRDTNEKLFF.

The V and J genes are TRBV4-2 and TRBJ2-1; TRBD2 matches at 7 bases. The CDR3 runs 15 residues. With V trimmed by 1 base and J by 4 bases, 4 bases remained unmatched. Looked up from germline, CDR1 is LGHNA and CDR2 is YNFKEQ. The CDR3 reads CASSQAGGTYNEQFF. The CDR3 DNA follows: TGTGCCAGCAGCCAAGCGGGGGGAACGTACAATGAGCAGTTCTTC.

The chain joins TRBV5-1 to TRBJ2-3; TRBD1 aligns across 8 bases. The germline CDR1 and CDR2 sequences are SGHRS and YFSETQ. The V gene end was trimmed by 4 bases and the J gene end by 2 bases; junction bases not matched to a gene: 9. The CDR3 is 16 amino acids. DNA of the CDR3: TGCGCCAGCAGCACCTGGACAGGGACTCTCACAGATACGCAGTATTTT. Encoded protein: CASSTWTGTLTDTQYF.

This chain links TRBV30 with TRBJ1-5; D call uncertain. V was cut by 0 bases and J by 11 bases, with 14 bases left in between. CDR1 and CDR2 (germline): GTSNPN, SVGIG (reference sequence). The CDR3 totals 13 residues. The CDR3 region is CAWSVTLPGAQHF. The CDR3 DNA reads as TGTGCCTGGAGTGTAACCCTCCCCGGGGCCCAGCATTTT. The entire variable domain, with the rest obtained from reference TRBV30 and TRBJ1-5, is as follows: SQTIHQWPATLVQPVGSPLSLECTVEGTSNPNLYWYRQAAGRGLQLLFYSVGIGQISSEVPQNLSASRPQDRQFILSSKKLLLSDSGFYLCAWSVTLPGAQHFGDGTRLSIL.

This CDR3 is CASSAGPAFSYEQYF. DNA of the CDR3: TGTGCCAGCAGTGCGGGACCGGCGTTCTCCTACGAGCAGTACTTC. The chain combines TRBV6-5 with TRBJ2-7, with TRBD2 as a possible D gene (6 bases). Trimming took 5 bases from V and 0 from J, leaving 14 bases between them. The CDR3 extends over 15 amino acids. Germline CDR1 is MNHEY and CDR2 is SVGAGI.

The chain combines TRBV11-2 with TRBJ2-5; TRBD2 might be the D (5 bases). Germline V gene sequence: CDR1 SGHAT, CDR2 FQNNGV. This CDR3 is built from 13 residues. The V and J ends lost 5 bases and 0 bases respectively, with 7 bases between them. The CDR3 sequence is CASSQRDQETQYF. The DNA of the CDR3 is TGTGCCAGCAGCCAGAGGGACCAAGAGACCCAGTACTTC.

The rearrangement links TRBV6-5 to TRBJ1-5; TRBD1 might be the D (5 bases). V was cut by 5 bases and J by 12 bases, with 14 bases left in between. CDR1 MNHEY and CDR2 SVGAGI come from the germline V gene. The CDR3 is 12 residues long. CDR3 sequence (DNA): TGTGCCAGCAGTGAAGCTCAACAGGTCCAGCATTTT. It encodes CASSEAQQVQHF.